One sample yielded the 19 T cell receptor beta chains listed below, sequenced in a study of identical twins. TCRdb analysed the 5' RACE reads with MiXCR anew, one entry per CDR3 protein. The sample lists approximately 700,000 distinct CDR3 sequences, 15% to 20% seen once, with 13% in the top ten. This sample was shared with a second study, whose subject was T cells expressing NK-cell markers.

Material: PBMCs. The receptors shown here come from a young woman in good health.

In its sample, this clonotype was seen a few times. This chain links TRBV5-4 with TRBJ2-2; D gene ambiguous. The V end lost 4 bases, the J end lost 0 bases, and 10 bases lay between the germline ends. This CDR3 is 15 amino acids long. Germline loops: CDR1 SGHNT, CDR2 YYREEE (reference sequence). The CDR3 loop reads CASSPNPANTGELFF. For the CDR3, the DNA is TGTGCCAGCAGCCCCAACCCAGCGAACACCGGGGAGCTGTTTTTT.

The V call is TRBV9, the J call TRBJ2-1, with 11 bases lining up with TRBD2. Germline V gives CDR1 SGDLS, CDR2 YYNGEE. The CDR3 is made up of 16 amino acids. Trimming at V came to 3 bases and at J to 4 bases, leaving 6 bases not matched to a gene. The DNA for the CDR3 is TGTGCCAGCAGCGAGGGACTAGCGGAGCCTTACAATGAGCAGTTCTTC. Protein: CASSEGLAEPYNEQFF.

This clonotype was observed a handful of times. The chain has TRBV20-1 and TRBJ2-3; 11 bases agree with TRBD2. With 4 bases clipped from V and 6 bases from J, the junction kept 21 bases outside the gene matches. Germline values: CDR1 DFQATT, CDR2 SNEGSKA (reference sequence). The CDR3 is made up of 19 amino acids. The CDR3 region has the DNA TGCAGTGCTAAGTTTACTAGCGGGGGACCACCCATCAGGGCGGATACGCAGTATTTT. Its protein is CSAKFTSGGPPIRADTQYF.

This clonotype was counted a single time. V usage is TRBV7-7 and J usage is TRBJ2-1; perhaps TRBD1 as D (6 bases). Per the germline V gene, CDR1 is SSHAT and CDR2 is FNYEAQ (reference sequence). The CDR3 runs 13 residues. Trimming stripped 1 base from V and 8 bases from J, with 9 bases between. CDR3 sequence reads: CASSLDRDYEQFF. CDR3 in DNA: TGTGCCAGCAGCTTAGACAGGGATTATGAGCAGTTCTTC.

V and J are TRBV5-1 and TRBJ2-7; D remains unclear. The ends were cut back, 2 bases at V and 7 bases at J, with 13 bases in the middle. Germline V lookup: CDR1 SGHRS, CDR2 YFSETQ. The CDR3 runs 13 residues. The CDR3 DNA reads as TGCGCCAGCAGCTTCGCCTTGTCCGGTGAGCAGTACTTC. Translated, it gives CASSFALSGEQYF. Looking up the rest from reference TRBV5-1 and TRBJ2-7 gives the full variable domain: KAGVTQTPRYLIKTRGQQVTLSCSPISGHRSVSWYQQTPGQGLQFLFEYFSETQRNKGNFPGRFSGRQFSNSRSEMNVSTLELGDSALYLCASSFALSGEQYFGPGTRLTVT.

This clonotype was counted only a few times. The V call is TRBV12-5, the J call TRBJ2-7; either TRBD1 or TRBD2 may supply D (5 bases each). With 2 bases removed from V and 7 bases from J, the gap between germline ends came to 15 bases. CDR3 size: 14 residues. From germline, CDR1 is LGHNT and CDR2 FRNRAP. The DNA of the CDR3 is TGTGCTAGTGGTTTGTTGGGGCAAACGGGGGAGCAGTACTTC. The encoded protein is CASGLLGQTGEQYF.

The gene calls are TRBV7-2 and TRBJ2-5, with D perhaps TRBD2 (5 bases). Deletions cut 0 bases from V and 1 base from J, with 9 bases between. From germline, CDR1 is SGHTA and CDR2 FQGNSA. CDR3 size: 15 residues. CDR3 nucleotides: TGTGCCAGCAGCTTAGCGCGAAGCGGCCAAGAGACCCAGTACTTC. It encodes CASSLARSGQETQYF. Full variable domain (missing parts from reference TRBV7-2 and TRBJ2-5): GAGVSQSPSNKVTEKGKDVELRCDPISGHTALYWYRQSLGQGLEFLIYFQGNSAPDKSGLPSDRFSAERTGGSVSTLTIQRTQQEDSAVYLCASSLARSGQETQYFGPGTRLLVL.

This clonotype was picked up a small number of times. The chain uses TRBV29-1 and TRBJ2-3; D tentatively fits TRBD1 or TRBD2 (5 bases each). Germline assignment: CDR1 SQVTM and CDR2 ANQGSEA. Deletions cut 2 bases from V and 11 bases from J, with 14 bases between. The CDR3 length is 12 residues. CDR3 coding DNA: TGCAGCGTTGAATCTCGGGGCTGGGGGCAGTATTTT. This gives the protein CSVESRGWGQYF.

V is TRBV4-3 and J is TRBJ1-2; D gene uncertain. The germline V and J ends were trimmed by 0 bases and 5 bases, with 13 bases remaining between them. Germline V CDR1 and CDR2: LGHNA, YSLEER. CDR3 length equals 15 residues. The CDR3 bases are TGCGCCAGCAGCCAAGAAGGACGAGAAGGGTATGGCTACACCTTC. As protein: CASSQEGREGYGYTF.

This clonotype was recorded many times. The chain recombines TRBV5-5 with TRBJ2-3; D may match TRBD1 or TRBD2 (6 bases each). The length of the CDR3 is 16 residues. Germline V gene data show CDR1 as SGHKS and CDR2 as YYEKEE (reference sequence). Trimming took 3 bases from V and 10 from J, leaving 24 bases between them. The chain's CDR3 is CASSSSTGTGASAQYF. The CDR3 DNA sequence: TGTGCCAGCAGCTCTTCTACCGGGACGGGGGCCAGTGCGCAGTATTTT.

There are a few counts of this clonotype. The chain recombines TRBV6-4 with TRBJ2-1; perhaps TRBD2 as D (6 bases). V shed 7 bases and J shed 6 bases, with 10 bases lying between them. This CDR3 spans 12 amino acids. Germline values: CDR1 MRHNA, CDR2 SNTAGT. This CDR3 reads CASKSSGNEQFF. The CDR3 DNA reads as TGTGCCAGCAAAAGTAGCGGCAATGAGCAGTTCTTC.

V gene TRBV5-2 combines with J gene TRBJ1-2. TRBV5-2 is a pseudogene locus. The CDR3 totals 15 residues. The CDR3 bases are TGTGCCAGCAATCTAAATCGGTTCCCTAACTATGGCTACACCTTC. Encoded protein: CASNLNRFPNYGYTF.

This clonotype was counted between two and nine times. The chain combines TRBV12-3 or TRBV12-4 with TRBJ2-1; the D gene could be TRBD1 or TRBD2 (5 bases each). The CDR3 is 13 amino acids. V was trimmed by 5 bases and J by 9 bases, leaving 14 bases between them. The CDR3 nucleotides are TGTGCCAGCAGTCCATGGGGGAAGGTTGAGCAGTTCTTC. This encodes CASSPWGKVEQFF.

This clonotype showed up many times. One end of the junction is discordant with germline, which a read error may explain. The CDR3 region is CASSLDSNYGYTF. CDR3 in DNA: TGTGCCAGCAGCTTAGACAGTAACTATGGCTACACCTTC. The chain carries TRBV12-3 or TRBV12-4 and TRBJ1-2, with D perhaps TRBD1 (5 bases). The CDR3 sequence is 13 residues long.

This clonotype occurred a few times. The gene calls are TRBV7-2 and TRBJ2-7; D gene unclear. This CDR3 is 11 amino acids long. V gave up 5 bases and J gave up 10 bases, with 12 bases separating them. From germline, CDR1 is SGHTA and CDR2 FQGNSA. The CDR3 nucleotides are TGTGCCAGCAGCCGAGTAAGGGAACAGTACTTC. Translating gives CASSRVREQYF.

This clonotype was counted only a few times. The rearrangement uses TRBV20-1 and TRBJ2-1, with 7 nucleotides matching TRBD1. This CDR3 spans 14 amino acids. The V gene's germline CDR1 is DFQATT and CDR2 SNEGSKA (reference sequence). V trimming: 6 bases; J trimming: 4 bases; junction bases outside the gene matches: 9. CDR3 protein: CSALDRDSYNEQFF. DNA for the CDR3: TGCAGTGCCCTCGACCGGGACAGTTACAATGAGCAGTTCTTC.

This chain links TRBV20-1 with TRBJ2-7; TRBD2 aligns across 9 bases. J gave up 2 bases and V 1 base, and 9 bases lay outside the gene matches. The length of the CDR3 is 16 residues. CDR1 DFQATT and CDR2 SNEGSKA come from the germline V gene (reference sequence). CDR3 region: CSARVSGSGGAYEQYF. Here the CDR3 DNA reads TGCAGTGCTAGAGTATCTGGTAGCGGGGGTGCCTACGAGCAGTACTTC.

The chain links TRBV6-1 to TRBJ2-1; D not resolved. V was cut by 5 bases and J by 3 bases, with 11 bases left in between. Germline assignment: CDR1 MNHNS and CDR2 SASEGT. The CDR3 sequence is 14 residues long. This CDR3 is CASSRLPYYNEQFF. The CDR3 bases are TGTGCCAGCAGTCGGCTTCCTTACTACAATGAGCAGTTCTTC.

The chain couples TRBV6-2 or TRBV6-3 to TRBJ2-7, with no clear D. Trimming took 8 bases from V and 6 from J, leaving 8 bases between them. The germline V gene has CDR1 MNHEY and CDR2 SVGEGT. This CDR3 has 10 residues. The CDR3 bases are TGTGCCAGCGGGCGATCCGAGCAGTACTTC. Translation: CASGRSEQYF.